The 5 T cell receptor beta chains in this list originate from one sample, sequenced in a study of blood T cell repertoires in COVID-19. Clones were read by immunoSEQ multiplex PCR, and TCRdb kept only the in-frame ones, dropping some. The sample records 150,000 or so clones, roughly 70% being singletons. The sample consisted of peripheral blood. The receptor source for this set is a woman of 80 years or more with acute or convalescent COVID-19.

The chain links TRBV5-1 to TRBJ1-1; 8 bases map to TRBD1. The ends lost 1 base at V and 4 bases at J; junction bases unmatched: 3. Germline V gene sequence: CDR1 SGHRS, CDR2 YFSETQ. This CDR3 is built from 14 residues. This CDR3 reads CASSLTGGVTEAFF. CDR3 sequence (DNA): TGCGCCAGCAGCTTGACAGGGGGAGTCACTGAAGCTTTCTTT.

This clone was detected a few times. The chain employs TRBV6-1 and TRBJ1-3; D gene ambiguous. CDR3 size: 16 residues. CDR1 is MNHNS and CDR2 is SASEGT in the germline V gene. Deletions cut 0 bases from V and 0 bases from J, with 9 bases between. The CDR3 sequence is CASSEALRLSGNTIYF. The CDR3 DNA sequence: TGTGCCAGCAGTGAAGCGCTTCGACTCTCTGGAAACACCATATATTTT.

This chain joins TRBV28 and TRBJ1-2; possibly TRBD1 for D (5 bases). V lost 6 bases and J 3 bases, leaving 11 bases between the germline ends. Germline V CDR1 and CDR2: MDHEN, SYDVKM. The CDR3 consists of 13 residues. The CDR3 DNA reads TGTGCCAGCAGGCCGACAGTCTACTATGGCTACACCTTC. Protein product: CASRPTVYYGYTF.

This clone was observed a few times. The V and J genes are TRBV21-1 and TRBJ1-5. TRBV21-1 represents a pseudogene. The CDR3 contains 14 residues. CDR3 coding DNA: TGTGCCAGCTTAAGCCCCTCCGGCAATCAGCCCCAGCATTTT. Translation gives CASLSPSGNQPQHF.

The CDR3 here is CASGSGTPNEKLFF. CDR3 nucleotide sequence: TGCGCCAGCGGATCCGGGACACCTAATGAAAAACTGTTTTTT. J is TRBJ1-4 and V is TRBV5-1, with TRBD1 as a possible D gene (6 bases). Per the germline V gene, CDR1 is SGHRS and CDR2 is YFSETQ. The CDR3 loop spans 14 amino acids. V dropped 7 bases and J dropped 3 bases, with 13 bases sitting between them.